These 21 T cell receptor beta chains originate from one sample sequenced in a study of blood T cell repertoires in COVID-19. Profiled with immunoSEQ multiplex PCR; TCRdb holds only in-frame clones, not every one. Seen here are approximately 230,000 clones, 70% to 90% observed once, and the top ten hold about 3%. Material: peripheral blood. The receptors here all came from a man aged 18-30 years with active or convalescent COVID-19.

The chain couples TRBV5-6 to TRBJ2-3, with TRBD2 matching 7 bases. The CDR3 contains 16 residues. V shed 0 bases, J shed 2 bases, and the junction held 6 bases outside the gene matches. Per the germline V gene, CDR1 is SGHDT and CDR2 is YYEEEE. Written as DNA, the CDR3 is TGTGCCAGCAGCTTGGTTGGACGACTAGCCACAGATACGCAGTATTTT. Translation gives CASSLVGRLATDTQYF.

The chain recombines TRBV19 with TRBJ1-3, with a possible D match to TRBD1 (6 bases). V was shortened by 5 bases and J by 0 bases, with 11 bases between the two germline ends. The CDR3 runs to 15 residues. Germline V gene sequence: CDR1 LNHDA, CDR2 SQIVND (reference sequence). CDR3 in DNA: TGTGCCAGTAGTGCCGGACAGCACTCTGGAAACACCATATATTTT. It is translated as CASSAGQHSGNTIYF.

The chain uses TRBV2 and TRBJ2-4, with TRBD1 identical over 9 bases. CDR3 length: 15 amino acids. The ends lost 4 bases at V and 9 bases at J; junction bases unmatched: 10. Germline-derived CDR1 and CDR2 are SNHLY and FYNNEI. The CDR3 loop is CASSADRGLEGIQYF. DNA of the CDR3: TGTGCCAGCAGTGCGGACAGGGGATTGGAAGGCATTCAGTACTTC. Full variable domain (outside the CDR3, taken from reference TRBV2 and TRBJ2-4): EPEVTQTPSHQVTQMGQEVILRCVPISNHLYFYWYRQILGQKVEFLVSFYNNEISEKSEIFDDQFSVERPDGSNFTLKIRSTKLEDSAMYFCASSADRGLEGIQYFGAGTRLSVL.

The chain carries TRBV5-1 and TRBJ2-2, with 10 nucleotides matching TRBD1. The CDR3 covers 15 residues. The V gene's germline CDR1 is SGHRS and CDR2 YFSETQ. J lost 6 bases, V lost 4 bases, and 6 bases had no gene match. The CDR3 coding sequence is TGCGCCAGCAGCATCCGGGACAGGGGCCCCGGGGAGCTGTTTTTT. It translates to CASSIRDRGPGELFF. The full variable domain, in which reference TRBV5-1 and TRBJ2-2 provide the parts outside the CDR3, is KAGVTQTPRYLIKTRGQQVTLSCSPISGHRSVSWYQQTPGQGLQFLFEYFSETQRNKGNFPGRFSGRQFSNSRSEMNVSTLELGDSALYLCASSIRDRGPGELFFGEGSRLTVL.

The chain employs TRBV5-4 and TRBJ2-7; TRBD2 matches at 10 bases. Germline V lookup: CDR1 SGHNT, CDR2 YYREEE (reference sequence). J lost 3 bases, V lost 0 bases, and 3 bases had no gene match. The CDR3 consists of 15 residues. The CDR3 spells CASSLALAGDYEQYF. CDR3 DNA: TGTGCCAGCAGCTTGGCCCTAGCGGGGGACTACGAGCAGTACTTC.

CDR3 protein: CAWSNLPYGYTF. DNA of the CDR3: TGTGCCTGGAGCAATCTACCCTATGGCTACACCTTC. The chain employs TRBV30 and TRBJ1-2; D gene unclear. CDR3 length: 12 amino acids. Germline CDR1 reads GTSNPN; CDR2 reads SVGIG (reference sequence). V was trimmed by 3 bases and J by 4 bases, leaving 9 bases between them.

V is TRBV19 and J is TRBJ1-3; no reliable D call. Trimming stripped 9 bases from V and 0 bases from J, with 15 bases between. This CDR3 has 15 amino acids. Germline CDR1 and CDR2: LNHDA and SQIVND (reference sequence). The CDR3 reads CASDKEASSGNTIYF. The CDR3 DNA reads TGTGCCAGCGATAAGGAAGCTAGCTCTGGAAACACCATATATTTT.

This chain's CDR3 is CASSYRAHEQYF. In DNA form, the CDR3 reads TGTGCCAGCAGTTACCGAGCCCACGAGCAGTACTTC. This chain joins TRBV6-2 or TRBV6-3 and TRBJ2-7; D uncertain. Deletions cut 2 bases from V and 5 bases from J, with 7 bases between. The germline V gene has CDR1 MNHEY and CDR2 SVGEGT. The CDR3 totals 12 residues.

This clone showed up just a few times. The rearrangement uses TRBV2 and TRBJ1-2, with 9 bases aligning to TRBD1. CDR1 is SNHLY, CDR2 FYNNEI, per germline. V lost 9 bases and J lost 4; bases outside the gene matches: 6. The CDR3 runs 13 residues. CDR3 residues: CASRQGVLYGYTF. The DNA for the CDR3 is TGTGCCAGTCGACAGGGGGTTCTCTATGGCTACACCTTC.

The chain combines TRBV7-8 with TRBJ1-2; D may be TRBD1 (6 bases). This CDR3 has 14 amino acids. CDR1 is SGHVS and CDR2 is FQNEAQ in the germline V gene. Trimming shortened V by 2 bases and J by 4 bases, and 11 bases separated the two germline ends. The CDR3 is CASSLTRTAYGYTF. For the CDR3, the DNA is TGTGCCAGCAGCTTAACTAGGACAGCCTATGGCTACACCTTC.

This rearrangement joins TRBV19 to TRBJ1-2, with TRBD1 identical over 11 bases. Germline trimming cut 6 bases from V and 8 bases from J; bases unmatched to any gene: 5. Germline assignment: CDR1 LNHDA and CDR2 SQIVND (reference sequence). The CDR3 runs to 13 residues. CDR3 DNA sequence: TGTGCCAGTAGGGGACAGGGGGAAGGCGGCTACACCTTC. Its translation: CASRGQGEGGYTF.

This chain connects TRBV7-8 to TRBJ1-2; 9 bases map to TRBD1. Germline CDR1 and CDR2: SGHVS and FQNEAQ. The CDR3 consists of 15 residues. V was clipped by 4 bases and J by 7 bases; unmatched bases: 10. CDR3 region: CASSSPVQDRGGYTF. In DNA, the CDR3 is TGTGCCAGCAGCTCCCCTGTTCAGGACAGGGGTGGCTACACCTTC.

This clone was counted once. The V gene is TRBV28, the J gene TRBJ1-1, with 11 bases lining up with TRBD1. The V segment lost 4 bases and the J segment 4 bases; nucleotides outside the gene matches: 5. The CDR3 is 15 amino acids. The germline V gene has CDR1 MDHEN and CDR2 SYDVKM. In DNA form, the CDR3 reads TGTGCCAGCAGTTCGGACAGGGGGCTTACCACTGAAGCTTTCTTT. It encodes CASSSDRGLTTEAFF.

In DNA form, the CDR3 reads TGTGCCACCAGCACGGGACTCACCCTAAATGAGCAGTTCTTC. This translates into CATSTGLTLNEQFF. The chain recombines TRBV15 with TRBJ2-1; TRBD2 is a possible D gene (6 bases). Per the germline V gene, CDR1 is LNHNV and CDR2 is YYDKDF (reference sequence). The CDR3 length is 14 residues. V dropped 4 bases and J dropped 7 bases, with 14 bases sitting between them.

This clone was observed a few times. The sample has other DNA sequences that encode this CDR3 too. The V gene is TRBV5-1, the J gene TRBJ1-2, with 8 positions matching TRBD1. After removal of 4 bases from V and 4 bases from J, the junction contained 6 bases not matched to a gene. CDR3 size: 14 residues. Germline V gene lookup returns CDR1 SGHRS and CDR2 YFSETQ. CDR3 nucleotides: TGCGCCAGCAGCAGCCGACAGGGGACCTATGGCTACACCTTC. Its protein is CASSSRQGTYGYTF.

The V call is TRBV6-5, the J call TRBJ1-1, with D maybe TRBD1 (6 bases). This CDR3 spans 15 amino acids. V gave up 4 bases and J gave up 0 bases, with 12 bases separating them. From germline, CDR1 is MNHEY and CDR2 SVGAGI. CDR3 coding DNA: TGTGCCAGCAGTTCCCGGACAGTCTTGAACACTGAAGCTTTCTTT. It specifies CASSSRTVLNTEAFF.

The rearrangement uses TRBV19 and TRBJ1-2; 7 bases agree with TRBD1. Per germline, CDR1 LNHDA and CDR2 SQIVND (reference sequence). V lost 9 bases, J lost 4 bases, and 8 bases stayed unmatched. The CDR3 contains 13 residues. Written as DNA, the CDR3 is TGTGCCAGCAAGGACAGGACGTTCTATGGCTACACCTTC. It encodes CASKDRTFYGYTF.

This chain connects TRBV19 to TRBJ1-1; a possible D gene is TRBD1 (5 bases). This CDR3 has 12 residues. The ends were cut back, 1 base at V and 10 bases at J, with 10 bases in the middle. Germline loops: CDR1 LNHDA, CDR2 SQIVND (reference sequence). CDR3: CASSIGSGVAFF. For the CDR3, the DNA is TGTGCCAGTAGTATAGGTTCGGGGGTAGCTTTCTTT.

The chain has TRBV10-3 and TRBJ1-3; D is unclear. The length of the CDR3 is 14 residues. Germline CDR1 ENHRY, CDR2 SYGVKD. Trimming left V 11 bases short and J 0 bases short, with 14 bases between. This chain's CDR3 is CASAPGSSGNTIYF. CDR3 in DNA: TGTGCCTCTGCTCCCGGGAGCTCTGGAAACACCATATATTTT.

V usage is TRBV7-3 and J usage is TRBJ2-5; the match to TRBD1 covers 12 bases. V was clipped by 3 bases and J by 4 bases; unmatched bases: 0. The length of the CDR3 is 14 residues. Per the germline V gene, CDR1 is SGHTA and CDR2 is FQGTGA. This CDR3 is CASSLGQGAETQYF. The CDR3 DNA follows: TGTGCCAGCAGCTTGGGACAGGGGGCAGAGACCCAGTACTTC.

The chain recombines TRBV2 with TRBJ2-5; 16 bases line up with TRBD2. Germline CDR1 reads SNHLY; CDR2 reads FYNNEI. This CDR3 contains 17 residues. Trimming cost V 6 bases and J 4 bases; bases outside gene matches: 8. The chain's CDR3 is CASRAGTSGRAVETQYF. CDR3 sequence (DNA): TGTGCCAGCAGGGCCGGGACTAGCGGGAGGGCCGTAGAGACCCAGTACTTC.